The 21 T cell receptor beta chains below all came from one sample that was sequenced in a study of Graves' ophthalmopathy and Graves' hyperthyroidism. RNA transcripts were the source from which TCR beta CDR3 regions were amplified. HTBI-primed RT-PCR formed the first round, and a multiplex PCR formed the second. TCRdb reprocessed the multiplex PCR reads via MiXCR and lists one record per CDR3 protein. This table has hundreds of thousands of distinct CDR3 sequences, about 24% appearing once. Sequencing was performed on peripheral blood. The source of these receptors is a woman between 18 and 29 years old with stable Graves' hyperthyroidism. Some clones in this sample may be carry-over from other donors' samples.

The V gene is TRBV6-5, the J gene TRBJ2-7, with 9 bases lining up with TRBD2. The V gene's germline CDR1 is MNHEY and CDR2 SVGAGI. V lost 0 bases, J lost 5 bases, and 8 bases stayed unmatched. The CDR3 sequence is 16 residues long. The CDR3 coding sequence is TGTGCCAGCAGTTACTCGTCCGCGGGAGGGCCTGACGAGCAGTACTTC. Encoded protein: CASSYSSAGGPDEQYF.

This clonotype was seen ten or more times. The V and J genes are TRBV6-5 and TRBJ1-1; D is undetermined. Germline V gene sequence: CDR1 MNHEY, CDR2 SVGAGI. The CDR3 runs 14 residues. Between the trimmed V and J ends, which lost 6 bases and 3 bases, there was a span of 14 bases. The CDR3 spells CASRRDGEDTEAFF. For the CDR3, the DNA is TGTGCCAGCAGACGCGACGGGGAAGACACTGAAGCTTTCTTT.

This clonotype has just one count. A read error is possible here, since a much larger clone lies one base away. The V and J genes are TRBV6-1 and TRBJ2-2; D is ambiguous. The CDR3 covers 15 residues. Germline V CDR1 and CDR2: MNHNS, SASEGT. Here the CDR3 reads CACSVLRKGTGELFF. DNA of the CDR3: TGTGCCTGCAGTGTTTTGCGAAAGGGCACCGGGGAGCTGTTTTTT.

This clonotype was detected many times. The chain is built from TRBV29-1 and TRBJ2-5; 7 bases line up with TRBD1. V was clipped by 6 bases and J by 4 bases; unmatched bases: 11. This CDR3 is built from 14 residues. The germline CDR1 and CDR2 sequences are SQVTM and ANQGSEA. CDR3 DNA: TGCAGCGTCTTCGGACAGGTGGACGGAGAGACCCAGTACTTC. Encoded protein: CSVFGQVDGETQYF. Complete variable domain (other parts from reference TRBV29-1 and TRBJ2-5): SAVISQKPSRDICQRGTSLTIQCQVDSQVTMMFWYRQQPGQSLTLIATANQGSEATYESGFVIDKFPISRPNLTFSTLTVSNMSPEDSSIYLCSVFGQVDGETQYFGPGTRLLVL.

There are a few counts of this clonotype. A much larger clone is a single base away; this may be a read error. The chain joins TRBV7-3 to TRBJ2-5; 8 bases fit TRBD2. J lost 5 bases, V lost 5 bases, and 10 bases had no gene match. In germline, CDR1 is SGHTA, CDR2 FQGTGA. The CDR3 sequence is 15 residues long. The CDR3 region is CASSPQAGVGETQYF. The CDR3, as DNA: TGTGCCAGCAGCCCCCAAGCGGGGGTGGGGGAGACCCAGTACTTC.

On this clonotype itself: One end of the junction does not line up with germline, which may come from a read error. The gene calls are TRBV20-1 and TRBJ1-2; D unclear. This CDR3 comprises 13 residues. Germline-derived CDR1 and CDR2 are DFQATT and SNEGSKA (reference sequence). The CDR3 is CSASRVDYYGYTF. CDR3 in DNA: TGCAGTGCTAGCCGGGTAGACTACTATGGTTACACCTTC.

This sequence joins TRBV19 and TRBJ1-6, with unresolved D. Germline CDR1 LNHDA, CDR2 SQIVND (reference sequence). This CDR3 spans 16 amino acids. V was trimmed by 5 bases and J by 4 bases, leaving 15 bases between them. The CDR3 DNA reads TGTGCCAGTAGTCGGACGGAATTACTTTATAATTCACCCCTCCACTTT. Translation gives CASSRTELLYNSPLHF.

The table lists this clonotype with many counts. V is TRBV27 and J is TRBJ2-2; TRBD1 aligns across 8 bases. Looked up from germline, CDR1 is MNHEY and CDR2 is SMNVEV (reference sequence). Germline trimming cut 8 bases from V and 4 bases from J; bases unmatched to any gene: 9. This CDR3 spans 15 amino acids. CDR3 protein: CASSDRGLSTGELFF. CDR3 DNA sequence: TGTGCCAGCTCAGACAGGGGTTTGAGCACCGGGGAGCTGTTTTTT.

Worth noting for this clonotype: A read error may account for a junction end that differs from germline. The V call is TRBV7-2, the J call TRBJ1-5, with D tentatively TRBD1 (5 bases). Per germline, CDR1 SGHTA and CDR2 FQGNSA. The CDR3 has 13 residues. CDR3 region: CAISLSGDQPQHF. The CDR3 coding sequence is TGTGCCATCAGCTTATCGGGGGATCAGCCCCAGCATTTT. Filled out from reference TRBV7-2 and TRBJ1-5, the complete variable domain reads GAGVSQSPSNKVTEKGKDVELRCDPISGHTALYWYRQSLGQGLEFLIYFQGNSAPDKSGLPSDRFSAERTGGSVSTLTIQRTQQEDSAVYLCAISLSGDQPQHFGDGTRLSIL.

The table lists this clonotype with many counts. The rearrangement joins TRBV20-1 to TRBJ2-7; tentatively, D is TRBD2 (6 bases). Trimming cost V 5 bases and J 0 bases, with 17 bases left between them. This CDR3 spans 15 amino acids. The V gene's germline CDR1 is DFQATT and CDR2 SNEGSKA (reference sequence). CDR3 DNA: TGCAGTGCTTATCTCGCCGGGAGCGCCTCCTACGAGCAGTACTTC. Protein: CSAYLAGSASYEQYF.

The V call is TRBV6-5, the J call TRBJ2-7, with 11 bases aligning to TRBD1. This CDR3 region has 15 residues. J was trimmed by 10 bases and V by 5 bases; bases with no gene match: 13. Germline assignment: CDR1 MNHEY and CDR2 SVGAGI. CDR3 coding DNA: TGTGCCAGCAGTCCTCGACGGACAGGGGGCCCGCACCAGTACTTC. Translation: CASSPRRTGGPHQYF.

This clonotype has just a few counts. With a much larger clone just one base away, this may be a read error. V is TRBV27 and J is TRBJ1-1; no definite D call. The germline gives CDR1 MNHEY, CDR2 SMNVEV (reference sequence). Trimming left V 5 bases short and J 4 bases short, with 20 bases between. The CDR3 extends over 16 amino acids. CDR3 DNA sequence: TGTGCCAGCAGTCTAAGGACTCTGATATCAGGCACTGAAGCTTTCTTT. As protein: CASSLRTLISGTEAFF.

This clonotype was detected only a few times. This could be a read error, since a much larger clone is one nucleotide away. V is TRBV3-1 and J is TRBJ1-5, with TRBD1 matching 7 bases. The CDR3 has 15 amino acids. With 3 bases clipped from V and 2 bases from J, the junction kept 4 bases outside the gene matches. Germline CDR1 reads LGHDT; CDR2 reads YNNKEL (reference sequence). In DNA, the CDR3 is TGTGCCAGCAGCCATACCGACAGGGGCAATCAGCCCCAGCATTTT. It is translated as CASSHTDRGNQPQHF.

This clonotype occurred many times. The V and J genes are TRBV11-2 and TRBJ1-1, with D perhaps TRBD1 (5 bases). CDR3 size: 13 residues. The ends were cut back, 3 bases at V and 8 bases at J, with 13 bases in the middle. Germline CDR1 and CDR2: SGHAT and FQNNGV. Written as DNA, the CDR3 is TGTGCCAGCAGCTTTCAGGGTTTGGTAGAAGCTTTCTTT. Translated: CASSFQGLVEAFF.

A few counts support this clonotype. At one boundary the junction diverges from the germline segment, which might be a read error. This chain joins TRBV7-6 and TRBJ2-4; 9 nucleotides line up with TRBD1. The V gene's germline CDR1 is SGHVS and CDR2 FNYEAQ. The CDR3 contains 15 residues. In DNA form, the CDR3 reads TGTGCCAGCAGCTCGATACAGGGGGCACGGAACATTAAGTACTTC. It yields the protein CASSSIQGARNIKYF.

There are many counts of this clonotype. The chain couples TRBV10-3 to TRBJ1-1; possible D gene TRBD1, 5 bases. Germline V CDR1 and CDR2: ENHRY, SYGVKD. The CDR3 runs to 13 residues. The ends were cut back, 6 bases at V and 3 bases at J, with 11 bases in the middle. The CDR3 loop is CAIRPGDDTEAFF. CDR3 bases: TGTGCCATCAGGCCGGGGGACGACACTGAAGCTTTCTTT.

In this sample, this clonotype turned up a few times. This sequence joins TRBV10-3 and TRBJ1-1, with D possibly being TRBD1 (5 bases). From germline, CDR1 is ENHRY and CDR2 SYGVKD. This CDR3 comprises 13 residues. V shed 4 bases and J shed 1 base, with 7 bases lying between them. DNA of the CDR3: TGTGCCATCAGTGTGACAGAGAACACTGAAGCTTTCTTT. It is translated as CAISVTENTEAFF.

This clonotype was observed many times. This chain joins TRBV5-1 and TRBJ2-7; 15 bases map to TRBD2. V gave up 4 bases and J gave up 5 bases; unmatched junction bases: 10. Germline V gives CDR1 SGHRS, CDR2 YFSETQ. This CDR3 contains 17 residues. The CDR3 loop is CASSPQGLAGGQNEQYF. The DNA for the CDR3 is TGCGCCAGCAGCCCTCAAGGACTAGCGGGAGGGCAAAACGAGCAGTACTTC.

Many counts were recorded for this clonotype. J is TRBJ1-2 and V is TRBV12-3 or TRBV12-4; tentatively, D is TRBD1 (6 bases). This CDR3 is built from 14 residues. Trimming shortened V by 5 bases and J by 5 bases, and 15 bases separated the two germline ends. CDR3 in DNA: TGTGCCAGCAGTCGGACAGCGTTTCTTTATGGCTACACCTTC. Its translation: CASSRTAFLYGYTF.

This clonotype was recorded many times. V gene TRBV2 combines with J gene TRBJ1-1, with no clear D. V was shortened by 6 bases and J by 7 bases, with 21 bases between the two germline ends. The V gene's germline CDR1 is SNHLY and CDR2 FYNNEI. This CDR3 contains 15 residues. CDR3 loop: CASRAGSGATLEAFF. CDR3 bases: TGTGCCAGCAGAGCCGGTTCGGGTGCCACCCTTGAAGCTTTCTTT. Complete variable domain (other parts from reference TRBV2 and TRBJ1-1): EPEVTQTPSHQVTQMGQEVILRCVPISNHLYFYWYRQILGQKVEFLVSFYNNEISEKSEIFDDQFSVERPDGSNFTLKIRSTKLEDSAMYFCASRAGSGATLEAFFGQGTRLTVV.

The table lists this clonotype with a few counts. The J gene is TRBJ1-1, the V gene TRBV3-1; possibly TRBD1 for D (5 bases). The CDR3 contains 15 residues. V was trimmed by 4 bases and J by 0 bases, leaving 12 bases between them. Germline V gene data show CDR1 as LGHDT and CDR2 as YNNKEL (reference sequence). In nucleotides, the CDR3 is TGTGCCAGCAGCCGCAATGGAGGGGTGAACACTGAAGCTTTCTTT. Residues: CASSRNGGVNTEAFF.